The 4 T cell receptor beta chains reported below all come from one sample, sequenced in a study of post-analysis software for immune sequencing data. Each TCR beta cDNA library carried unique molecular identifiers. TCRdb re-analysed the PCR reads in MiXCR, keeping a single row per CDR3 protein. The sample shows 350,000 to 450,000 distinct CDR3 sequences, 30% to 45% of them seen only once. Study results and caveats: Patients showed TRBV5-6, TRBV5-1 and TRBV20-1 among a few TRBV segments more frequent than in controls.

These TCRs' antigens remain unknown. Sequencing input: blood. These receptors all come from a girl between 10 and 17 years old with multiple sclerosis.

The V gene is TRBV11-2, the J gene TRBJ2-7; 7 nucleotides line up with TRBD1. The ends lost 5 bases at V and 3 bases at J; junction bases unmatched: 13. From germline, CDR1 is SGHAT and CDR2 FQNNGV. The CDR3 consists of 16 residues. The CDR3 nucleotides read TGTGCCAGCAGCCCACTTATTGGGACAGCCGACTACGAGCAGTACTTC. It specifies CASSPLIGTADYEQYF.

This sequence joins TRBV4-2 and TRBJ1-2; TRBD1 might be the D (6 bases). V was pared by 3 bases and J by 1 base, with 15 bases between. CDR3 length: 16 amino acids. CDR1 and CDR2 (germline): LGHNA, YNFKEQ. This CDR3 is CASSQAGTTFNYGYTF. The CDR3 DNA is TGTGCCAGCAGCCAGGCCGGGACAACCTTTAACTATGGCTACACCTTC.

The J gene is TRBJ1-2, the V gene TRBV28; D may be TRBD1 (5 bases). The CDR3 loop spans 16 amino acids. V shed 6 bases and J shed 5 bases, with 22 bases lying between them. Germline V gives CDR1 MDHEN, CDR2 SYDVKM. The chain's CDR3 is CASSLGDSLLSYGYTF. In DNA, the CDR3 is TGTGCCAGCAGCTTGGGAGACAGTCTCTTATCGTATGGCTACACCTTC.

The chain combines TRBV4-1 with TRBJ2-2; D is uncertain. V shed 1 base and J shed 3 bases, with 12 bases lying between them. The CDR3 has 16 amino acids. Germline CDR1 and CDR2: MGHRA and YSYEKL. CDR3 in amino acids: CASSQVRFYDTGELFF. CDR3 DNA: TGCGCCAGCAGCCAAGTGAGGTTTTACGACACCGGGGAGCTGTTTTTT.